One and the same sample provided the 28 T cell receptor beta chains below, sequenced in a study of T cells in Graves' hyperthyroidism and ophthalmopathy. RNA transcripts provided the source from which TCR beta CDR3 regions were amplified. With the HTBI primer set, the TCR CDR3 went through a first round of RT-PCR. TCRdb reanalysed the multiplex PCR reads using MiXCR and keeps one entry per CDR3 protein. The data hold around 380,000 distinct CDR3 sequences, with approximately 13% observed a single time. Material for sequencing was blood. The receptors originated from a man aged 25-40 years with Graves' hyperthyroidism that later progressed to Graves' ophthalmopathy.

This clonotype has a count of ten or more. The chain links TRBV6-2 or TRBV6-3 to TRBJ2-3; D call uncertain. Per the germline V gene, CDR1 is MNHEY and CDR2 is SVGEGT. Trimming stripped 6 bases from V and 4 bases from J, with 14 bases between. The CDR3 has 14 amino acids. The CDR3 loop reads CASRYESLADTQYF. Here the CDR3 DNA reads TGTGCCAGCAGATACGAATCCTTAGCAGATACGCAGTATTTT.

This clonotype has only a few counts. V usage is TRBV28 and J usage is TRBJ2-4, with a weak D call TRBD2 (7 bases). The CDR3 length is 16 residues. V was trimmed by 4 bases and J by 6 bases, leaving 19 bases between them. Germline V gene sequence: CDR1 MDHEN, CDR2 SYDVKM. CDR3 bases: TGTGCCAGCAGTTGGGGGGGGGCCACGGAGGGAAACATTCAGTACTTC. Its protein product is CASSWGGATEGNIQYF.

The chain employs TRBV5-6 and TRBJ2-7, with D possibly being TRBD2 (5 bases). Germline V gene lookup returns CDR1 SGHDT and CDR2 YYEEEE. The CDR3 length is 14 residues. Trimming cost V 4 bases and J 0 bases, with 11 bases left between them. The CDR3 DNA is TGTGCCAGCAGCCCGGAGGTGAGCTCCTACGAGCAGTACTTC. Protein sequence: CASSPEVSSYEQYF.

The V gene is TRBV5-1, the J gene TRBJ2-1; D is uncertain. Trimming removed 2 bases at V and 2 bases at J, with 11 bases between. Per the germline V gene, CDR1 is SGHRS and CDR2 is YFSETQ. This CDR3 region has 15 residues. CDR3 in DNA: TGCGCCAGCAGCTTTATTCCGGGTACCTACAATGAGCAGTTCTTC. Translated: CASSFIPGTYNEQFF. The full variable domain, with the rest looked up from reference TRBV5-1 and TRBJ2-1, is KAGVTQTPRYLIKTRGQQVTLSCSPISGHRSVSWYQQTPGQGLQFLFEYFSETQRNKGNFPGRFSGRQFSNSRSEMNVSTLELGDSALYLCASSFIPGTYNEQFFGPGTRLTVL.

This clonotype has at least ten counts. This chain joins TRBV27 and TRBJ2-1; TRBD1 might be the D (5 bases). V shed 6 bases and J shed 2 bases, with 14 bases lying between them. CDR1 is MNHEY, CDR2 SMNVEV, per germline (reference sequence). The CDR3 consists of 15 residues. CDR3 sequence: CASSLLWGPYNEQFF. DNA for the CDR3: TGTGCCAGCAGCCTATTATGGGGCCCCTACAATGAGCAGTTCTTC.

This clonotype was seen at least ten times. The chain recombines TRBV6-1 with TRBJ2-5, with 10 bases identical to TRBD2. CDR1 is MNHNS, CDR2 SASEGT, per germline. After removal of 6 bases from V and 5 bases from J, the junction contained 0 bases not matched to a gene. CDR3 length: 12 amino acids. CDR3 protein: CASRTSGETQYF. The CDR3 DNA reads TGTGCCAGCAGGACTAGCGGGGAGACCCAGTACTTC.

This clonotype was detected many times. The rearrangement uses TRBV7-3 and TRBJ1-6, with D maybe TRBD1 (5 bases). The CDR3 is made up of 15 amino acids. Trimming took 1 base from V and 9 from J, leaving 13 bases between them. Germline assignment: CDR1 SGHTA and CDR2 FQGTGA. CDR3 region: CASSLRQGHGSPLHF. CDR3 DNA sequence: TGTGCCAGCAGCTTAAGGCAGGGTCATGGTTCACCCCTCCACTTT.

This chain uses TRBV28 with TRBJ1-2; 9 nucleotides agree with TRBD1. V shed 5 bases, J shed 7 bases, and the junction held 5 bases outside the gene matches. Germline assignment: CDR1 MDHEN and CDR2 SYDVKM. CDR3 length: 13 amino acids. The CDR3 sequence is CASSKGQGLGYTF. The CDR3 nucleotides are TGTGCCAGCAGTAAGGGACAGGGACTTGGCTACACCTTC.

This clonotype has just a few counts. The chain recombines TRBV10-3 with TRBJ1-1, with D hard to call. With 10 bases removed from V and 6 bases from J, the gap between germline ends came to 6 bases. Germline assignment: CDR1 ENHRY and CDR2 SYGVKD. The CDR3 sequence is 9 residues long. The CDR3 region has the DNA TGTGCCACTGGCCCTGAAGCTTTCTTT. Protein sequence: CATGPEAFF.

Remarks on this clonotype: Lacking the conserved final phenylalanine or tryptophan, this CDR3 likely reflects a read error. This chain connects TRBV5-6 to TRBJ2-3, with TRBD2 as a possible D gene (6 bases). CDR1 is SGHDT, CDR2 YYEEEE, per germline. V lost 4 bases and J 0 bases, leaving 12 bases between the germline ends. The CDR3 runs 15 residues. For the CDR3, the DNA is TGTGCCAGCAGCCTTAGCGGAATAAGCACAGATACGCAGTATTAT. Translation gives CASSLSGISTDTQYY.

This clonotype was seen many times. This CDR3 reads CASSPTGPTEAFF. The CDR3 DNA follows: TGTGCCAGCAGCCCGACAGGTCCCACTGAAGCTTTCTTT. This chain joins TRBV3-1 and TRBJ1-1, with a possible D match to TRBD1 (6 bases). Trimming left V 4 bases short and J 4 bases short, with 10 bases between. CDR3 length equals 13 residues. In germline, CDR1 is LGHDT, CDR2 YNNKEL (reference sequence). The full variable domain, with the rest looked up from reference TRBV3-1 and TRBJ1-1, is DTAVSQTPKYLVTQMGNDKSIKCEQNLGHDTMYWYKQDSKKFLKIMFSYNNKELIINETVPNRFSPKSPDKAHLNLHINSLELGDSAVYFCASSPTGPTEAFFGQGTRLTVV.

This clonotype was seen at least ten times. The V call is TRBV2, the J call TRBJ1-1; 12 bases line up with TRBD1. The J segment lost 3 bases and the V segment lost 6 bases, leaving 11 bases of the junction unmatched. Germline CDR1 SNHLY, CDR2 FYNNEI. The CDR3 runs to 17 residues. CDR3 protein: CASRRRGQGARDTEAFF. In DNA, the CDR3 is TGTGCCAGCAGAAGGAGGGGACAGGGGGCGAGGGACACTGAAGCTTTCTTT.

Note on this clonotype: Mismatch with germline at one junction end may stem from a read error. The chain couples TRBV28 to TRBJ1-2; D gene unclear. Per germline, CDR1 MDHEN and CDR2 SYDVKM. The CDR3 contains 12 residues. The CDR3 loop is CVSSSYGYGYTF. CDR3 in DNA: TGTGTCAGCAGTTCTTATGGATATGGCTACACCTTC.

This clonotype was recorded a few times. J is TRBJ2-7 and V is TRBV28; D may correspond to TRBD1 or TRBD2 (7 bases each). V was pared by 3 bases and J by 4 bases, with 25 bases between. The CDR3 is 18 amino acids. Germline CDR1 reads MDHEN; CDR2 reads SYDVKM. Written as DNA, the CDR3 is TGTGCCAGCAGTTTTCTCATCACCAGGGGGGGTCCCTTGTACGAGCAGTACTTC. Translating it yields CASSFLITRGGPLYEQYF.

This clonotype was detected many times. This chain connects TRBV5-5 to TRBJ2-3; 8 bases are a match to TRBD2. V lost 1 base, J lost 3 bases, and 7 bases stayed unmatched. The CDR3 extends over 16 amino acids. Germline V gene sequence: CDR1 SGHKS, CDR2 YYEKEE (reference sequence). CDR3 DNA sequence: TGTGCCAGCAGCTTGTTGGACGGGGGGGAGACAGATACGCAGTATTTT. This sequence encodes CASSLLDGGETDTQYF.

The chain is built from TRBV19 and TRBJ1-3; D is perhaps TRBD1 (6 bases). Germline values: CDR1 LNHDA, CDR2 SQIVND (reference sequence). CDR3 length: 15 amino acids. V was cut by 6 bases and J by 0 bases, with 12 bases left in between. The chain's CDR3 is CASRGGPGSGNTIYF. CDR3 nucleotides: TGTGCCAGTAGAGGGGGACCCGGCTCTGGAAACACCATATATTTT.

This chain uses TRBV4-2 with TRBJ2-1; 10 nucleotides match TRBD2. The closer fit of TRBJ2-7 to the DNA end suggests the J call may be wrong. Germline lookup yields CDR1 LGHNA and CDR2 YNFKEQ. The CDR3 runs to 18 residues. The CDR3 DNA is TGTGCCAGCAGCCAAGCAAGCGGGGGGGCCGCGTCCTACAATGAGCAGTACTTC. It encodes CASSQASGGAASYNEQYF.

This clonotype was recorded a few times. The J gene is TRBJ2-3, the V gene TRBV5-4, with 9 bases lining up with TRBD1. Germline values: CDR1 SGHNT, CDR2 YYREEE (reference sequence). The CDR3 contains 16 residues. The trim removed 4 bases at V and 0 bases at J, leaving 6 bases unmatched. CDR3: CASSETGGASTDTQYF. The CDR3 DNA sequence: TGTGCCAGCAGCGAAACAGGGGGCGCAAGCACAGATACGCAGTATTTT.

This clonotype has only a few counts. The chain couples TRBV18 to TRBJ2-7; 8 bases agree with TRBD1. Germline V lookup: CDR1 KGHSH, CDR2 LQKENI. The CDR3 runs 14 residues. V gave up 3 bases and J gave up 3 bases; unmatched junction bases: 4. The CDR3 spells CASSPEGQVYEQYF. Here the CDR3 DNA reads TGTGCCAGCTCACCCGAGGGACAGGTCTACGAGCAGTACTTC.

The chain links TRBV20-1 to TRBJ2-2, with a tentative D call TRBD2 (6 bases). The CDR3 consists of 16 residues. Deletions cut 0 bases from V and 3 bases from J, with 14 bases between. Germline loops: CDR1 DFQATT, CDR2 SNEGSKA (reference sequence). DNA for the CDR3: TGCAGTGCTAGAGATATTCTCCGGGACTACACCGGGGAGCTGTTTTTT. This encodes CSARDILRDYTGELFF.

The chain joins TRBV29-1 to TRBJ2-3; D remains ambiguous. CDR1 and CDR2 from the germline V gene are SQVTM and ANQGSEA. V lost 5 bases to trimming and J lost 0 bases, with 15 bases between them. This CDR3 is 15 amino acids long. In DNA form, the CDR3 reads TGCAGCGTTCGAACCGGGTTGGGTAGCACAGATACGCAGTATTTT. It encodes CSVRTGLGSTDTQYF.

The sample holds many counts of this clonotype. The chain has TRBV6-1 and TRBJ1-2, with 12 bases matching TRBD1. J lost 7 bases, V lost 9 bases, and 12 bases had no gene match. This CDR3 region has 15 residues. CDR1 is MNHNS, CDR2 SASEGT, per germline. CDR3 protein: CASSLGGTGGFGYTF. The CDR3 DNA reads TGTGCCAGTTCCTTAGGTGGGACAGGGGGCTTTGGCTACACCTTC.

Ten or more counts support this clonotype. This CDR3 is CASSPGTSEQFF. In DNA, the CDR3 is TGTGCCAGCAGTCCCGGGACTTCCGAGCAGTTCTTC. The V call is TRBV12-3 or TRBV12-4, the J call TRBJ2-1; maybe TRBD2 (6 bases). The CDR3 spans 12 residues. Trimming took 5 bases from V and 10 from J, leaving 12 bases between them.

This chain joins TRBV7-8 and TRBJ1-5; weak D call: TRBD1 (6 bases). CDR1 is SGHVS and CDR2 is FQNEAQ in the germline V gene. The CDR3 consists of 16 residues. Trimming took off 5 bases at V and 0 bases at J, with 14 bases between the two ends. Here the CDR3 reads CASSTGTLYSNQPQHF. The CDR3 DNA reads as TGTGCCAGCAGCACCGGGACACTTTATAGCAATCAGCCCCAGCATTTT.

CDR3 nucleotide sequence: TGTGCCAGCAGCTTAGAGGCCCCTTGGCGGGGGGGAAATACGCAGTATTTT. Protein product: CASSLEAPWRGGNTQYF. The chain links TRBV7-2 to TRBJ2-3; 9 bases line up with TRBD2. V shed 1 base, J shed 7 bases, and the junction held 12 bases outside the gene matches. Germline V CDR1 and CDR2: SGHTA, FQGNSA. The CDR3 totals 17 residues.

As concerns this clonotype: A clone one base away is much larger, so this may be a read error. The chain links TRBV20-1 to TRBJ2-2; a possible D gene is TRBD2 (6 bases). This CDR3 is built from 12 residues. Germline V gene sequence: CDR1 DFQATT, CDR2 SNEGSKA (reference sequence). The CDR3 nucleotides read TGCAGTGCTAGACAGTACACCGGGGGGCTGTTTTTT. It specifies CSARQYTGGLFF.

This clonotype has just a few counts. The CDR3 coding sequence is TGCAGTGCTGACCCAAAGGGACCATCTGGGGCCAACGTCCTGACTTTC. It translates to CSADPKGPSGANVLTF. The V and J genes are TRBV20-1 and TRBJ2-6; the D gene could be TRBD1 or TRBD2 (5 bases each). This CDR3 has 16 residues. Germline CDR1 reads DFQATT; CDR2 reads SNEGSKA (reference sequence). V lost 5 bases, J lost 1 base, and 15 bases lay in between.

The chain has TRBV9 and TRBJ1-3, with a possible D match to TRBD1 (5 bases). The CDR3 spans 15 residues. CDR1 is SGDLS and CDR2 is YYNGEE in the germline V gene. With 3 bases removed from V and 1 base from J, the gap between germline ends came to 11 bases. The CDR3 nucleotides read TGTGCCAGCAGCGCGTCCGGACATTCTGGAAACACCATATATTTT. It translates to CASSASGHSGNTIYF. The whole variable domain, filled in from reference TRBV9 and TRBJ1-3, reads DSGVTQTPKHLITATGQRVTLRCSPRSGDLSVYWYQQSLDQGLQFLIQYYNGEERAKGNILERFSAQQFPDLHSELNLSSLELGDSALYFCASSASGHSGNTIYFGEGSWLTVV.